This TCR beta chain was recorded in a study of cytomegalovirus exposure and HLA in healthy donors. Looking at the study overall: Researchers found that just over 80% of about 400 genotyped donors fell within the Caucasian-associated ancestry cluster. Notes on the study in general: Further analysis was carried out later, and it showed several of the most significant clusters appearing linked to common viral pathogens. It has been reported that TCR beta sequences accurately predicted the HLA-A and HLA-B alleles of most subjects. As was reported, the classifier diagnosed cytomegalovirus status with high specificity and sensitivity.

PCR was performed using 60 Vbeta and 13 Jbeta primers. Data came from immunoSEQ multiplex PCR; TCRdb stores just in-frame clones and leaves some out. This sample has roughly 80,000 clones, with 81% found just once. The CDR3 spans 11 residues. CDR1 is DFQATT and CDR2 is SNEGSKA in the germline V gene (reference sequence). The germline V and J ends were trimmed by 8 bases and 6 bases, with 14 bases remaining between them. This clone was recorded only once. Its matching antigen is unknown. The receptor was derived from a woman between 25 and 40 years old in good health and CMV-seronegative. Sequencing was carried out using PBMCs. The chain joins TRBV20-1 to TRBJ2-7, with D perhaps matching TRBD2 (6 bases). The CDR3 coding sequence is TGCAGTCCCGGGGACTTTGTCGAGCAGTACTTC. Amino acid sequence: CSPGDFVEQYF.